This TCR beta chain was observed in a study of T cell changes during pregnancy in multiple sclerosis. Germline lookup yields CDR1 MNHEY and CDR2 SMNVEV (reference sequence). The CDR3 loop spans 15 amino acids. Losses at the gene ends were 4 bases for V and 4 bases for J; bases not matched to a gene: 7. Clones were sequenced by immunoSEQ multiplex PCR, and TCRdb holds only the in-frame ones, with some missing. This table has about 120,000 clones, approximately 94% appearing once. The sample here was peripheral blood, taken before pregnancy. The chain employs TRBV27 and TRBJ1-2, with TRBD1 identical over 9 bases. The clonotype was recovered from a female donor with multiple sclerosis, enrolled in a pregnancy study. The CDR3 is CASSYKGQGGYGYTF. CDR3 DNA sequence: TGTGCCAGCAGTTACAAGGGACAGGGAGGCTATGGCTACACCTTC.